The entry below gives a single T cell receptor beta chain sequence along with its context. Its antigen remains unknown. V gave up 4 bases and J gave up 1 base, with 19 bases separating them. CDR3 length equals 17 residues. Germline V gene data show CDR1 as SEHNR and CDR2 as FQNEAQ (reference sequence). The method was immunoSEQ multiplex PCR; TCRdb's version includes in-frame clones alone and lacks a portion of them. The repertoire has about 390,000 clones, 88% of them found once; the top ten carry 3% to 4.5%. The sample comes from a study of Ad26.COV2.S vaccination and SARS-CoV-2 variants. Study details: The trial was COV1001 and the donor's arm was Ad26.COV2.S. The vaccine Ad26.COV2.S was put into the muscle once, or twice with 56 days between. Broader study findings: Post-vaccination breadth of spike-specific CD8+ and CD4+ T cell responses was reportedly substantial.

Documented treatment: about 20 received Ad26.COV2.S at low or high dose, single or two shots; several received placebo; per-sample allocation not given. Repertoires come from day 63 after the first vaccine or placebo injection. The study used a vaccine consisting of an Ad26 vector that expressed Wuhan-strain SARS-CoV-2 spike. The specimen comprised peripheral blood, sampled in a trial of Ad26.COV2.S vaccine versus placebo. The receptor was isolated from a person between 18 and 59 years old who received the Ad26.COV2.S COVID-19 vaccine or a placebo. The chain uses TRBV7-9 and TRBJ2-5; D is unclear. CDR3: CASSSPYSVQSQETQYF. Here the CDR3 DNA reads TGTGCCAGCAGCTCCCCCTACTCGGTGCAGTCCCAAGAGACCCAGTACTTC. Full variable domain (missing parts from reference TRBV7-9 and TRBJ2-5): DTGVSQNPRHKITKRGQNVTFRCDPISEHNRLYWYRQTLGQGPEFLTYFQNEAQLEKSRLLSDRFSAERPKGSFSTLEIQRTEQGDSAMYLCASSSPYSVQSQETQYFGPGTRLLVL.